These 30 T cell receptor beta chains were all obtained from the same sample, sequenced in a study of metastatic and nonmetastatic thyroid tumors. With MiXCR, TCRdb called clones anew from the PCR reads. The sample has tens of thousands of clones, approximately 18% seen once. Before thyroid surgery, none of the patients had received any treatment. Input material: blood. These receptors were taken from a male donor with papillary thyroid cancer or a benign thyroid nodule (not recorded which). Some clones in this sample may be carry-over from other donors' samples.

This clone was found many times. The chain links TRBV5-6 to TRBJ2-3; 9 nucleotides match TRBD2. Germline CDR1 SGHDT, CDR2 YYEEEE. The CDR3 contains 16 residues. V lost 5 bases to trimming and J lost 2 bases; unmatched junction nucleotides: 9. The CDR3, as DNA: TGTGCCAGCAGGGTAGCGGGGGTGCAATACACAGATACGCAGTATTTT. Translation gives CASRVAGVQYTDTQYF.

The chain employs TRBV28 and TRBJ2-7; D may match TRBD1 or TRBD2 (6 bases each). From germline, CDR1 is MDHEN and CDR2 SYDVKM. CDR3 length equals 15 residues. V gave up 5 bases and J gave up 1 base, with 15 bases separating them. DNA for the CDR3: TGTGCCAGCAGTGACACAGGGCGGGGTTCCTACGAGCAGTACTTC. Translated, it gives CASSDTGRGSYEQYF.

J is TRBJ2-7 and V is TRBV27; D perhaps matches TRBD2 (6 bases). The CDR3 runs to 16 residues. Germline V gene sequence: CDR1 MNHEY, CDR2 SMNVEV (reference sequence). Between the trimmed V and J ends, which lost 4 bases and 4 bases, there was a span of 20 bases. CDR3 amino acids: CASSSRRATGKYEQYF. The CDR3 DNA reads as TGTGCCAGCAGTTCAAGGAGGGCGACGGGTAAATACGAGCAGTACTTC.

V and J are TRBV27 and TRBJ1-5; D not certain. The CDR3 covers 15 residues. The ends were cut back, 5 bases at V and 5 bases at J, with 16 bases in the middle. Germline CDR1 and CDR2: MNHEY and SMNVEV (reference sequence). This CDR3 is CASSDTWYTYQPQHF. CDR3 DNA: TGTGCCAGCAGTGACACATGGTACACCTATCAGCCCCAGCATTTT.

There are a few counts of this clone. The chain carries TRBV6-1 and TRBJ1-5; no clear D. The ends were cut back, 3 bases at V and 4 bases at J, with 13 bases in the middle. The CDR3 has 15 residues. CDR1 and CDR2 (germline): MNHNS, SASEGT. The CDR3, as DNA: TGTGCCAGCAGTGACCCCCCAGGAGCGAATCAGCCCCAGCATTTT. This encodes CASSDPPGANQPQHF.

This clone was recorded at least ten times. The chain combines TRBV6-1 with TRBJ2-1; 8 nucleotides line up with TRBD2. This CDR3 has 13 amino acids. Germline loops: CDR1 MNHNS, CDR2 SASEGT. Trimming removed 6 bases from V and 10 bases from J; junction bases left unmatched: 8. The CDR3 DNA reads as TGTGCCAGCAGCCTGGGACTAGTAGGCGAGCAGTTCTTC. Protein: CASSLGLVGEQFF.

The V call is TRBV7-9, the J call TRBJ2-5; possible D gene TRBD2, 5 bases. The CDR3 spans 12 residues. Deletions cut 5 bases from V and 7 bases from J, with 11 bases between. Germline CDR1 SEHNR, CDR2 FQNEAQ (reference sequence). For the CDR3, the DNA is TGTGCCAGCAGCGACACCCGGGGGACCCAGTACTTC. As protein: CASSDTRGTQYF.

This clone was seen a few times. CDR3 in amino acids: CASSSSGGVPNYEQYF. The CDR3 DNA follows: TGTGCCAGCAGTTCTAGCGGAGGGGTCCCTAACTACGAGCAGTACTTC. The chain is built from TRBV6-1 and TRBJ2-7; the match to TRBD2 covers 7 bases. Germline loops: CDR1 MNHNS, CDR2 SASEGT. This CDR3 region has 16 residues. Trimming cost V 5 bases and J 3 bases; bases outside gene matches: 13.

The chain uses TRBV4-3 and TRBJ2-1, with D possibly TRBD2 on 5 matching bases. V lost 0 bases and J lost 2, with 14 bases in between. CDR1 LGHNA and CDR2 YSLEER come from the germline V gene. The CDR3 is 17 residues long. The CDR3 DNA reads as TGCGCCAGCAGCCAAGAGGGAGTCGGTCGTACCTACAATGAGCAGTTCTTC. Its translation is CASSQEGVGRTYNEQFF.

This clone was seen ten or more times. This chain connects TRBV20-1 to TRBJ2-1; possible D gene TRBD2, 6 bases. Trimming took off 3 bases at V and 4 bases at J, with 13 bases between the two ends. There are 14 residues in the CDR3. CDR1 and CDR2 from the germline V gene are DFQATT and SNEGSKA (reference sequence). The CDR3 loop is CSASWAGRYNEQFF. DNA for the CDR3: TGCAGTGCTAGCTGGGCGGGACGGTACAATGAGCAGTTCTTC.

This clone was seen many times. The V call is TRBV19, the J call TRBJ2-1; 7 bases align to TRBD2. The CDR3 totals 16 residues. CDR1 is LNHDA, CDR2 SQIVND, per germline (reference sequence). V lost 3 bases to trimming and J lost 5 bases; unmatched junction nucleotides: 10. The DNA for the CDR3 is TGTGCCAGTAGTATCCTCCCGGGAGGTGGAAACAATGAGCAGTTCTTC. Translation gives CASSILPGGGNNEQFF.

This clone occurred many times. V usage is TRBV27 and J usage is TRBJ2-7; no reliable D call. The germline V gene encodes CDR1 MNHEY and CDR2 SMNVEV (reference sequence). The CDR3 length is 15 residues. Between the trimmed V and J ends, which lost 0 bases and 0 bases, there was a span of 9 bases. The CDR3 bases are TGTGCCAGCAGTTTATCGAGTTATGGCTCCTACGAGCAGTACTTC. Protein sequence: CASSLSSYGSYEQYF.

This clone showed up many times. This chain links TRBV12-3 or TRBV12-4 with TRBJ2-3; TRBD2 matches at 12 bases. This CDR3 is built from 14 residues. J gave up 3 bases and V 6 bases, and 1 base lay outside the gene matches. CDR3 DNA sequence: TGTGCCAGCAGCCTAGCGGGGGGGACAGATACGCAGTATTTT. The encoded protein is CASSLAGGTDTQYF.

This chain uses TRBV2 with TRBJ2-2; D possibly corresponds to TRBD1 (6 bases). Germline assignment: CDR1 SNHLY and CDR2 FYNNEI. The length of the CDR3 is 17 residues. The germline V and J ends were trimmed by 3 bases and 7 bases, with 21 bases remaining between them. The CDR3 DNA is TGTGCCAGCAGTGATTCCTTCGGACAGAGGGAAATCGGGGAGCTGTTTTTT. It translates to CASSDSFGQREIGELFF.

This clone was detected many times. This chain connects TRBV11-3 to TRBJ1-4; D gene ambiguous. V was trimmed by 4 bases and J by 0 bases, leaving 18 bases between them. Germline CDR1 reads SGHNT; CDR2 reads YENEEA. This CDR3 contains 18 residues. The CDR3 loop is CASSSQNWGASTNEKLFF. CDR3 DNA: TGTGCCAGCAGCTCTCAAAACTGGGGAGCCTCAACTAATGAAAAACTGTTTTTT.

There are many counts of this clone. The chain has TRBV3-1 and TRBJ2-1; no definite D call. Trimming stripped 4 bases from V and 8 bases from J, with 15 bases between. CDR1 is LGHDT, CDR2 YNNKEL, per germline (reference sequence). The CDR3 consists of 14 residues. The CDR3 DNA reads as TGTGCCAGCAGCCCAAGCCCCTTCGGCCATGAGCAGTTCTTC. It yields the protein CASSPSPFGHEQFF.

This clone showed up many times. The chain links TRBV20-1 to TRBJ2-7; TRBD2 matches at 9 bases. There are 14 residues in the CDR3. J lost 5 bases, V lost 5 bases, and 10 bases had no gene match. Germline V gene sequence: CDR1 DFQATT, CDR2 SNEGSKA (reference sequence). CDR3 DNA: TGCAGTGCTCTGACGGGGACTAGCTTCCACGAGCAGTACTTC. This encodes CSALTGTSFHEQYF.

This clone was counted a few times. The genes are TRBV10-3 and TRBJ2-1, with 11 bases fitting TRBD2. The germline V gene has CDR1 ENHRY and CDR2 SYGVKD. The CDR3 loop spans 14 amino acids. With V trimmed by 4 bases and J by 6 bases, 2 bases remained unmatched. The CDR3 coding sequence is TGTGCCATCAGTGGGCTAGCGGGAGGCAATGAGCAGTTCTTC. The encoded protein is CAISGLAGGNEQFF.

Notes on this clone: A much more abundant neighbour one base away suggests this may be a read error. The chain links TRBV2 to TRBJ2-4; 13 nucleotides align to TRBD2. CDR1 and CDR2 (germline): SNHLY, FYNNEI. This CDR3 is 15 amino acids long. The chain's CDR3 is CASSDGLAGVNIKYF. CDR3 coding DNA: TGTGCCAGCAGTGACGGACTAGCGGGAGTCAACATTAAGTACTTC.

This clone was seen at least ten times. This CDR3 is CASSSDWGGYHEQFF. The CDR3, as DNA: TGTGCCAGCAGTTCGGACTGGGGGGGATACCATGAGCAGTTCTTC. V gene TRBV12-3 or TRBV12-4 combines with J gene TRBJ2-1, with 7 bases fitting TRBD2. The CDR3 consists of 15 residues. The V segment lost 4 bases and the J segment 8 bases; nucleotides outside the gene matches: 11.

This clone was observed many times. The J gene is TRBJ2-1, the V gene TRBV5-1; D is ambiguous. Per germline, CDR1 SGHRS and CDR2 YFSETQ. Between the trimmed V and J ends, which lost 0 bases and 1 base, there was a span of 14 bases. The CDR3 extends over 17 amino acids. The CDR3 region has the DNA TGCGCCAGCAGCTTGGTTCCCGGCGTTGGGTCCTACAATGAGCAGTTCTTC. Amino acid sequence: CASSLVPGVGSYNEQFF.

This clone was recorded many times. This chain links TRBV12-3 or TRBV12-4 with TRBJ1-2, with 7 bases fitting TRBD1. J was trimmed by 4 bases and V by 6 bases; bases with no gene match: 5. CDR3 length: 13 amino acids. The CDR3 DNA reads as TGTGCCAGCAGACGGACAGGAGTCTATGGCTACACCTTC. Its translation: CASRRTGVYGYTF.

The sample holds many counts of this clone. At one end the junction does not follow the germline gene, possibly because of a read error. The chain couples TRBV18 to TRBJ2-5; 13 bases agree with TRBD2. Per the germline V gene, CDR1 is KGHSH and CDR2 is LQKENI. CDR3 length: 18 residues. DNA of the CDR3: TGTGCCAGCTCACCATTGGAGACTAGCGGGAGGATCCAAGAGATCCAGTACTTC. It encodes CASSPLETSGRIQEIQYF.

This clone was seen at least ten times. The chain links TRBV7-9 to TRBJ2-7; 7 positions agree with TRBD1. Germline CDR1 and CDR2: SEHNR and FQNEAQ (reference sequence). CDR3 length equals 14 residues. V was pared by 4 bases and J by 3 bases, with 6 bases of the junction left unmatched. The CDR3 loop reads CASSSFRQGYEQYF. The CDR3 DNA reads as TGTGCCAGCAGCTCATTTCGACAGGGCTACGAGCAGTACTTC.

With regard to this clone: Given the absence of the conserved phenylalanine or tryptophan at the CDR3 end, a read error is likely. The chain joins TRBV28 to TRBJ2-5; 11 bases agree with TRBD2. This CDR3 is built from 16 residues. Trimming at V came to 7 bases and at J to 6 bases, leaving 13 bases not matched to a gene. CDR1 is MDHEN, CDR2 SYDVKM, per germline. CDR3 amino acids: CASTQPGLAGRQTQYL. The CDR3 nucleotides read TGTGCCAGCACCCAACCCGGACTAGCGGGTAGACAGACCCAGTACCTC.

There are many counts of this clone. The CDR3 sequence is CASSAQGIGYEQYF. DNA for the CDR3: TGTGCCAGCAGCGCACAGGGAATCGGCTACGAGCAGTACTTC. This chain links TRBV9 with TRBJ2-7, with D tentatively TRBD1 (6 bases). Germline V gene data show CDR1 as SGDLS and CDR2 as YYNGEE. V lost 3 bases, J lost 3 bases, and 13 bases lay in between. The CDR3 extends over 14 amino acids.

The gene calls are TRBV12-3 or TRBV12-4 and TRBJ1-2; tentative D call: TRBD1 (5 bases). Trimming took off 6 bases at V and 4 bases at J, with 18 bases between the two ends. This CDR3 comprises 15 residues. CDR3 region: CASRSQQGRGYGYTF. As DNA, the CDR3 is TGTGCCAGCAGATCCCAGCAGGGTCGAGGCTATGGCTACACCTTC.

This clone was observed a few times. J is TRBJ2-2 and V is TRBV12-5; D unresolved. V was trimmed by 5 bases and J by 1 base, leaving 2 bases between them. Germline V lookup: CDR1 LGHNT, CDR2 FRNRAP. The CDR3 sequence is 12 residues long. The CDR3 DNA follows: TGTGCTAGTGGTCAGAACACCGGGGAGCTGTTTTTT. Amino acid sequence: CASGQNTGELFF.

This clone has just a few counts. J is TRBJ1-6 and V is TRBV7-9; D gene ambiguous. In germline, CDR1 is SEHNR, CDR2 FQNEAQ (reference sequence). Trimming took off 1 base at V and 9 bases at J, with 4 bases between the two ends. The CDR3 covers 12 residues. The CDR3 protein is CASSLDGSPLHF. The DNA for the CDR3 is TGTGCCAGCAGCTTAGACGGTTCACCCCTCCACTTT.

This clone occurred many times. V usage is TRBV6-1 and J usage is TRBJ1-5, with D uncertain. CDR3 length equals 14 residues. Germline CDR1 is MNHNS and CDR2 is SASEGT. The V and J ends lost 6 bases and 3 bases respectively, with 12 bases between them. CDR3 in amino acids: CASSRTGNNQPQHF. The CDR3 DNA follows: TGTGCCAGCAGCCGAACGGGGAACAATCAGCCCCAGCATTTT.